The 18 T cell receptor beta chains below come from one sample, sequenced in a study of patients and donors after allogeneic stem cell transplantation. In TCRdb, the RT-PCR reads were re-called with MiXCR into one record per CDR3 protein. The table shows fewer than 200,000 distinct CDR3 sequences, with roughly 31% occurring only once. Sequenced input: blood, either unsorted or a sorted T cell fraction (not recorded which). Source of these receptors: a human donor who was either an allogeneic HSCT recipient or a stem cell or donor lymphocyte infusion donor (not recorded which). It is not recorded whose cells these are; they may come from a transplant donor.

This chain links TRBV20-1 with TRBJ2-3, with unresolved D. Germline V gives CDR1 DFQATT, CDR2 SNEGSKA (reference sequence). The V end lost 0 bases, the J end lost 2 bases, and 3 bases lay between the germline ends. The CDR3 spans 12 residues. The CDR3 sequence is CSARDDTDTQYF. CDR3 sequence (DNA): TGCAGTGCTAGAGATGACACAGATACGCAGTATTTT.

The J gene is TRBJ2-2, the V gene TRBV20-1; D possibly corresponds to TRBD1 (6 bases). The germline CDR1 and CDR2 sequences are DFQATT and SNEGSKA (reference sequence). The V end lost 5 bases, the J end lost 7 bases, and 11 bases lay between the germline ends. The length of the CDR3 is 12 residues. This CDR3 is CSAQRGGGELFF. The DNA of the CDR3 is TGCAGTGCTCAAAGAGGGGGCGGGGAGCTGTTTTTT.

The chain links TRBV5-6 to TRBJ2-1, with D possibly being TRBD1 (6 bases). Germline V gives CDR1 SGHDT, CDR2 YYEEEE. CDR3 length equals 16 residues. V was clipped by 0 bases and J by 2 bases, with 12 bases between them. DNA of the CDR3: TGTGCCAGCAGCTTGGGGGGGCCTCCCGCCTACAATGAGCAGTTCTTC. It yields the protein CASSLGGPPAYNEQFF.

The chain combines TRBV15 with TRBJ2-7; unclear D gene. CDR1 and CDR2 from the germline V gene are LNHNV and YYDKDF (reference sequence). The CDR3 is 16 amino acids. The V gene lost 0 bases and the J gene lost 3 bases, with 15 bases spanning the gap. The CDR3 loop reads CATSRDKAPYSYEQYF. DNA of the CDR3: TGTGCCACCAGCAGAGATAAGGCCCCCTATAGCTACGAGCAGTACTTC.

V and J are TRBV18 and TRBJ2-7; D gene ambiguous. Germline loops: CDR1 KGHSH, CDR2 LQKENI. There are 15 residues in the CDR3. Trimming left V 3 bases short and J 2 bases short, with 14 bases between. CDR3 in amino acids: CASSPPNTLTYEQYF. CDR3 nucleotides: TGTGCCAGCTCACCCCCGAACACGCTCACCTACGAGCAGTACTTC.

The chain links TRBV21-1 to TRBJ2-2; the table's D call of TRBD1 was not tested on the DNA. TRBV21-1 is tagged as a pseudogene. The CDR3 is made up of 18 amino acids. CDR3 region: CASSNCLCSRGNTGELFF. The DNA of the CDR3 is TGTGCCAGCAGCAATTGCCTCTGTTCCAGGGGGAACACCGGGGAGCTGTTTTTT.

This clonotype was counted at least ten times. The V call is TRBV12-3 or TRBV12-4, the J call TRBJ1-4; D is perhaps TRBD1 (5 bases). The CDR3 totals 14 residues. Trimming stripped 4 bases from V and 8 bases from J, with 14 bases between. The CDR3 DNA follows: TGTGCCAGCAGTTCCCAGGCAGGGCAGGAAAAACTGTTTTTT. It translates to CASSSQAGQEKLFF.

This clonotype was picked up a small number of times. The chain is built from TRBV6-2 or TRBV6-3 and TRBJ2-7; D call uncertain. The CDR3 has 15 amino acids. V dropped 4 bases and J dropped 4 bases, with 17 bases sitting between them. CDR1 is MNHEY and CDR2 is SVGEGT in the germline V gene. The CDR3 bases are TGTGCCAGCAGTTTGACGTGGGGTTCAAGGTACGAGCAGTACTTC. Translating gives CASSLTWGSRYEQYF.

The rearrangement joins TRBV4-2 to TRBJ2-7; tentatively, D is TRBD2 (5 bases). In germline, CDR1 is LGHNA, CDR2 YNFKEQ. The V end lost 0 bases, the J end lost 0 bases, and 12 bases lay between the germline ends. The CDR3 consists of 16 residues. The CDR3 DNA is TGTGCCAGCAGCCAAGAGGAGGCTAAATTCTCCTACGAGCAGTACTTC. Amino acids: CASSQEEAKFSYEQYF.

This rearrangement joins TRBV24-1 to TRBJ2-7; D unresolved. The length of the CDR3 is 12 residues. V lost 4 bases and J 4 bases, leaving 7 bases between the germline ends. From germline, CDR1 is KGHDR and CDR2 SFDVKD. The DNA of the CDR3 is TGTGCCACCAGTGACGAAACATACGAGCAGTACTTC. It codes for CATSDETYEQYF.

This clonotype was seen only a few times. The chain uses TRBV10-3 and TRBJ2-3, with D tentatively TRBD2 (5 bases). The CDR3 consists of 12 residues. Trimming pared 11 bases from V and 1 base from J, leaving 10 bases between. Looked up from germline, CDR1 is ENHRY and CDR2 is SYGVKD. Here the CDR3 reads CAVARGTDTQYF. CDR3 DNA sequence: TGTGCCGTGGCGAGGGGCACAGATACGCAGTATTTT.

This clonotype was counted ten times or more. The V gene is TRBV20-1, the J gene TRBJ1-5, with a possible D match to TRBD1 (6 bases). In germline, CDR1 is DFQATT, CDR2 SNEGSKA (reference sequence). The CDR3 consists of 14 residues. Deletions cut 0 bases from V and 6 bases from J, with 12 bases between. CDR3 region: CSAREGGGLQPQHF. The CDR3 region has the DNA TGCAGTGCTAGAGAGGGGGGCGGGCTTCAGCCCCAGCATTTT.

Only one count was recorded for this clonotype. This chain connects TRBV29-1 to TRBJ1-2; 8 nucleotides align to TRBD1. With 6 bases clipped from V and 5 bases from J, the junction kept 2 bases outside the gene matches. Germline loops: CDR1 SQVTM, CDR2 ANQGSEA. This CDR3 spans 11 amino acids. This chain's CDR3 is CSVDREYGYTF. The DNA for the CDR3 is TGCAGCGTGGACAGGGAATATGGCTACACCTTC.

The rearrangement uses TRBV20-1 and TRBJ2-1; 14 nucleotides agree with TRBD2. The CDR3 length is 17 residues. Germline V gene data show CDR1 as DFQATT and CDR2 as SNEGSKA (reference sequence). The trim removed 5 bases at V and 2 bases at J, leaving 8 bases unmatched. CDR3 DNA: TGCAGTGCTTTCGGGACTAGCGGGAGCTCCCCCTACAATGAGCAGTTCTTC. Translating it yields CSAFGTSGSSPYNEQFF.

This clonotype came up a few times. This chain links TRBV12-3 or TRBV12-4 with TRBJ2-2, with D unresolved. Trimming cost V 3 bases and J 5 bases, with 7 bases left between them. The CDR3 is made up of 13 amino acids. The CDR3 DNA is TGTGCCAGCAGTTTTCGCCCGACCGGGGAGCTGTTTTTT. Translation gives CASSFRPTGELFF.

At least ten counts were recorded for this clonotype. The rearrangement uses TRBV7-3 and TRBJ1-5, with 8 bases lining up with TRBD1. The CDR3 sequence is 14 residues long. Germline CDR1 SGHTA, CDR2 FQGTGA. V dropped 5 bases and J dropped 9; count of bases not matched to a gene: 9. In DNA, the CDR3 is TGTGCCAGCAGCCCGACCGGGACAGGTTCGCCCCAGCATTTT. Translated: CASSPTGTGSPQHF.

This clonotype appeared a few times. The CDR3 DNA sequence: TGCGCCAGCAGCCAGCACACAGCCTATGAAGCTTTCTTT. It codes for CASSQHTAYEAFF. The V call is TRBV4-3, the J call TRBJ1-1; no reliable D call. Trimming removed 3 bases at V and 7 bases at J, with 12 bases between. The germline V gene encodes CDR1 LGHNA and CDR2 YSLEER. The CDR3 is 13 residues long.

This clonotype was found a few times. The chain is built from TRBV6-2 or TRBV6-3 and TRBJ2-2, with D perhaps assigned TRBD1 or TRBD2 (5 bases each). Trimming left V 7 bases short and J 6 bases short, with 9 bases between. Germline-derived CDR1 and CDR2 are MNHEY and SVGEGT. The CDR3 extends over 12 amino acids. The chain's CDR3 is CASTGDAGELFF. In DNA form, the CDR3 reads TGTGCCAGCACTGGGGACGCCGGGGAGCTGTTTTTT.